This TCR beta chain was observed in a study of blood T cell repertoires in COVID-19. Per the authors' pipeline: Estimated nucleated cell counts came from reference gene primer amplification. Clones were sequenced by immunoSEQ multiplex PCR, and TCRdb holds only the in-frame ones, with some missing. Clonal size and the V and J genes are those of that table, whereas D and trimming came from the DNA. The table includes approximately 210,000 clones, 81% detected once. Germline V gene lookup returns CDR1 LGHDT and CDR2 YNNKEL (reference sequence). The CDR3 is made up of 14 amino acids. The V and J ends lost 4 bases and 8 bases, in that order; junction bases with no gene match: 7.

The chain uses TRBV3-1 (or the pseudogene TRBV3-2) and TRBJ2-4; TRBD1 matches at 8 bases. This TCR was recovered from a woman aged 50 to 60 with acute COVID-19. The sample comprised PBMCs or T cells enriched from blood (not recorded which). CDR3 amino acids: CASSRKTGEDIQYF. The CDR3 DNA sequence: TGTGCCAGCAGCCGCAAGACAGGGGAGGACATTCAGTACTTC.